One sample yielded the 11 T cell receptor beta chains listed below, sequenced in a study of blood T cell repertoires in COVID-19. Produced via immunoSEQ multiplex PCR; TCRdb's table is partial and in-frame only. The repertoire has 200,000 to 300,000 clones, roughly 88% of them found once; the top ten carry over 2%. Sequencing was carried out using peripheral blood. Receptors originate from a man in his forties who had recovered from COVID-19.

This chain uses TRBV20-1 with TRBJ1-1; no firm D call. V lost 0 bases and J lost 8, with 7 bases in between. From germline, CDR1 is DFQATT and CDR2 SNEGSKA (reference sequence). The CDR3 runs 11 residues. CDR3 loop: CSAREGGEAFF. The CDR3 DNA reads as TGCAGTGCTAGAGAGGGCGGGGAAGCTTTCTTT.

This chain uses TRBV24-1 with TRBJ2-1, with 9 bases matching TRBD1. The CDR3 is made up of 15 amino acids. CDR1 is KGHDR, CDR2 SFDVKD, per germline. V gave up 3 bases and J gave up 5 bases; unmatched junction bases: 4. DNA of the CDR3: TGTGCCACCAGTGATCCACGGACAGGGGACAATGAGCAGTTCTTC. It yields the protein CATSDPRTGDNEQFF.

V and J are TRBV6-5 and TRBJ1-2, with 7 bases fitting TRBD1. There are 14 residues in the CDR3. The germline V gene has CDR1 MNHEY and CDR2 SVGAGI. The ends lost 6 bases at V and 5 bases at J; junction bases unmatched: 9. DNA of the CDR3: TGTGCCAGCAGGCACCCGGGACAGATTTATGGCTACACCTTC. Encoded protein: CASRHPGQIYGYTF.

The chain employs TRBV2 and TRBJ1-1, with D perhaps matching TRBD1 (6 bases). Trimming removed 6 bases at V and 5 bases at J, with 10 bases between. CDR1 is SNHLY, CDR2 FYNNEI, per germline. The length of the CDR3 is 12 residues. The DNA for the CDR3 is TGTGCCAGCAGACAGGGTATTACTGAAGCTTTCTTT. Translating gives CASRQGITEAFF.

The V gene is TRBV5-1, the J gene TRBJ2-1; 10 positions agree with TRBD1. The CDR3 runs to 16 residues. J was trimmed by 3 bases and V by 2 bases; bases with no gene match: 5. The germline V gene has CDR1 SGHRS and CDR2 YFSETQ. This CDR3 is CASSFGTGDHYNEQFF. The CDR3, as DNA: TGCGCCAGCAGCTTCGGGACAGGGGACCACTACAATGAGCAGTTCTTC. Full variable domain (missing parts from reference TRBV5-1 and TRBJ2-1): KAGVTQTPRYLIKTRGQQVTLSCSPISGHRSVSWYQQTPGQGLQFLFEYFSETQRNKGNFPGRFSGRQFSNSRSEMNVSTLELGDSALYLCASSFGTGDHYNEQFFGPGTRLTVL.

This clone is a singleton in its sample. The rearrangement joins TRBV5-8 to TRBJ2-7; 8 nucleotides match TRBD1. There are 17 residues in the CDR3. Germline V gene data show CDR1 as SGHTS and CDR2 as YDEGEE. Trimming took 3 bases from V and 3 from J; bases not matched to a gene: 14. The CDR3 reads CASSSNARDRYFYEQYF. Here the CDR3 DNA reads TGTGCCAGCAGCTCTAACGCCCGGGACAGGTACTTCTACGAGCAGTACTTC.

This chain connects TRBV7-9 to TRBJ2-2; D perhaps matches TRBD2 (6 bases). The CDR3 contains 14 residues. The germline CDR1 and CDR2 sequences are SEHNR and FQNEAQ (reference sequence). V was clipped by 3 bases and J by 4 bases, with 9 bases between them. The CDR3 reads CASSFRGITGELFF. In DNA, the CDR3 is TGTGCCAGCAGCTTCCGGGGGATCACCGGGGAGCTGTTTTTT.

This chain links TRBV29-1 with TRBJ2-3, with 14 bases matching TRBD2. CDR1 is SQVTM, CDR2 ANQGSEA, per germline. V lost 2 bases and J lost 11; bases outside the gene matches: 6. This CDR3 spans 14 amino acids. The CDR3 protein is CSVEKGTSGSLQYF. Written as DNA, the CDR3 is TGCAGCGTTGAAAAGGGGACTAGCGGGAGTTTGCAGTATTTT.

This rearrangement joins TRBV5-4 to TRBJ2-1; 11 bases agree with TRBD2. CDR3 size: 15 residues. Germline values: CDR1 SGHNT, CDR2 YYREEE (reference sequence). After removal of 0 bases from V and 9 bases from J, the junction contained 5 bases not matched to a gene. CDR3 loop: CASSLVPSGGSEQFF. Written as DNA, the CDR3 is TGTGCCAGCAGCTTGGTCCCTAGCGGGGGGTCTGAGCAGTTCTTC. Supplemented by reference TRBV5-4 and TRBJ2-1, the full variable domain reads ETGVTQSPTHLIKTRGQQVTLRCSSQSGHNTVSWYQQALGQGPQFIFQYYREEENGRGNFPPRFSGLQFPNYSSELNVNALELDDSALYLCASSLVPSGGSEQFFGPGTRLTVL.

The chain employs TRBV6-2 or TRBV6-3 and TRBJ2-7, with 8 bases fitting TRBD2. V shed 6 bases and J 2 bases; nucleotides not matched to a gene: 15. Germline CDR1 and CDR2: MNHEY and SVGEGT. This CDR3 contains 17 residues. In DNA, the CDR3 is TGTGCCAGCAGCGCCAACGACGGGAGGGCCAGGACCTACGAGCAGTACTTC. Amino acid sequence: CASSANDGRARTYEQYF.

The chain couples TRBV5-1 to TRBJ1-4; D perhaps matches TRBD1 (6 bases). CDR3 length: 15 amino acids. Deletions cut 3 bases from V and 1 base from J, with 10 bases between. CDR1 is SGHRS and CDR2 is YFSETQ in the germline V gene. CDR3 bases: TGCGCCAGCAGCTGGGGACACCAAACTAATGAAAAACTGTTTTTT. Amino acids: CASSWGHQTNEKLFF.